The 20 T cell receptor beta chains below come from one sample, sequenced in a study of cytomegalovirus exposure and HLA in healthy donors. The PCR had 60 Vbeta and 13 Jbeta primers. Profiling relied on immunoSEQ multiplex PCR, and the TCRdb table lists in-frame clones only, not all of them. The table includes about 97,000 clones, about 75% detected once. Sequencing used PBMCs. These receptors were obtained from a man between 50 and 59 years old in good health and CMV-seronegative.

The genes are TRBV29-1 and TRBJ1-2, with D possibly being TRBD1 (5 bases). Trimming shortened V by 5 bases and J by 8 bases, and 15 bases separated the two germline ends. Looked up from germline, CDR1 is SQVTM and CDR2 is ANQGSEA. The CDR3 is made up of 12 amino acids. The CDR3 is CSVLAGSGGYTF. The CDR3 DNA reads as TGCAGCGTTCTGGCAGGGTCTGGGGGCTACACCTTC.

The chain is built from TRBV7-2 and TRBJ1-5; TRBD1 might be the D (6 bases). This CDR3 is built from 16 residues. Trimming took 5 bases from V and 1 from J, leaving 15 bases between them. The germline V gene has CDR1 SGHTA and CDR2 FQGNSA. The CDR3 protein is CASSDQGWGSNQPQHF. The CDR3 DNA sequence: TGTGCCAGCAGCGACCAGGGGTGGGGGAGCAATCAGCCCCAGCATTTT.

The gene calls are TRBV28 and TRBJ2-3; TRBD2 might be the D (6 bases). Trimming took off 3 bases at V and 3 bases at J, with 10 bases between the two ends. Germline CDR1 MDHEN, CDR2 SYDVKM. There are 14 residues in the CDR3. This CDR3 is CASSFAGRTDTQYF. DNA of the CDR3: TGTGCCAGCAGTTTTGCGGGGAGGACAGATACGCAGTATTTT.

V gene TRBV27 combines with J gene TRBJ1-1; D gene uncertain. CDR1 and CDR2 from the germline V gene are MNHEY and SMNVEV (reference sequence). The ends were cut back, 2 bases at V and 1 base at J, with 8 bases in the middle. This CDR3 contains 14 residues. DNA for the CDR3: TGTGCCAGCAGTTTAAGTGCGGAGAACACTGAAGCTTTCTTT. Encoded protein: CASSLSAENTEAFF.

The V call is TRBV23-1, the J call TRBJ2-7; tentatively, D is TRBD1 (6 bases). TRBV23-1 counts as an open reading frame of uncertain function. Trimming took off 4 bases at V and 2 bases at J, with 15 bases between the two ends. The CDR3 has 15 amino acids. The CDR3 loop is CASSRTNRDPYEQYF. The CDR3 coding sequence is TGCGCCAGCAGTCGTACCAACAGGGATCCCTACGAGCAGTACTTC.

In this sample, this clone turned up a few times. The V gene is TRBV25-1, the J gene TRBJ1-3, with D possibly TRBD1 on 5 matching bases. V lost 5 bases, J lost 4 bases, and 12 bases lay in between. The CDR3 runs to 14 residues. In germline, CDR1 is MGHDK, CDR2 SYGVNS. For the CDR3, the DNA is TGTGCCAGCAGTCCCAGGGCCACGGGAAACACCATATATTTT. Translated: CASSPRATGNTIYF.

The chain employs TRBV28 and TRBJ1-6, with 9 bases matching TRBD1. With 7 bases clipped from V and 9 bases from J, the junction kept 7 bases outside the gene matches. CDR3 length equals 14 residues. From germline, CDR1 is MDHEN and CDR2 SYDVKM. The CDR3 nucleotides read TGTGCCAGCAAAACCGGGACAGGGAGTTCACCCCTCCACTTT. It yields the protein CASKTGTGSSPLHF. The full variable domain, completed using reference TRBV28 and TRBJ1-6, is DVKVTQSSRYLVKRTGEKVFLECVQDMDHENMFWYRQDPGLGLRLIYFSYDVKMKEKGDIPEGYSVSREKKERFSLILESASTNQTSMYLCASKTGTGSSPLHFGNGTRLTVT.

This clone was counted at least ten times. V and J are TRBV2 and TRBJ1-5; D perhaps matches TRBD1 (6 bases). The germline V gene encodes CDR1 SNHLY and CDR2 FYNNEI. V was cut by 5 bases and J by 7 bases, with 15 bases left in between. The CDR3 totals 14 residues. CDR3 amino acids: CASSSGTSGQPQHF. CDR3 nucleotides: TGTGCCAGCAGTTCCGGGACATCAGGACAGCCCCAGCATTTT.

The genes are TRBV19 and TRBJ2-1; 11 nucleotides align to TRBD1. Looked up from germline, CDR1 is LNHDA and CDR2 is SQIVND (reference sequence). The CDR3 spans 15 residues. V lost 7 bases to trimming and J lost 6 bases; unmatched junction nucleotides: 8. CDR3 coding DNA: TGTGCCAGTATCCGCCGGACAGGGGGCTCCAATGAGCAGTTCTTC. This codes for CASIRRTGGSNEQFF.

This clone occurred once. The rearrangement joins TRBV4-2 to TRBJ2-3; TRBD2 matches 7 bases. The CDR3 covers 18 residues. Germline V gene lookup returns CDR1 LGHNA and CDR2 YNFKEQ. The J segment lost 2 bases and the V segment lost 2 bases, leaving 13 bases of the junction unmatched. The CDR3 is CASSQRMTISGNTDTQYF. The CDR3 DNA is TGTGCCAGCAGCCAAAGGATGACTATAAGCGGGAACACAGATACGCAGTATTTT.

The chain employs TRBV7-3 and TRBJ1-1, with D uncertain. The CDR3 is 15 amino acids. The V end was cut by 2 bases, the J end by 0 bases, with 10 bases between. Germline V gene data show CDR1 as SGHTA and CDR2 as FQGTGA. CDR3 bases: TGTGCCAGCAGCTTACAAAATGGGCTGAACACTGAAGCTTTCTTT. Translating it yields CASSLQNGLNTEAFF.

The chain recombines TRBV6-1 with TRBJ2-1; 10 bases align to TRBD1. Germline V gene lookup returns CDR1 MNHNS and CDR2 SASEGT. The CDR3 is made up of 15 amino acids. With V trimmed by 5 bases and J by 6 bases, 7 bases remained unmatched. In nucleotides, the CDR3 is TGTGCCAGCAGTATAGTCAGGACAGGGGGCAATGAGCAGTTCTTC. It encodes CASSIVRTGGNEQFF.

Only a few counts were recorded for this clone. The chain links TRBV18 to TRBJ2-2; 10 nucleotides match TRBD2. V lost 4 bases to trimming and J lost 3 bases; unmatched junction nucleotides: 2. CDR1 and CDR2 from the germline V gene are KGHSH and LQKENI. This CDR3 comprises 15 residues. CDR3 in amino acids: CASSLLAGDTGELFF. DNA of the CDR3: TGTGCCAGCTCACTTCTAGCGGGAGACACCGGGGAGCTGTTTTTT.

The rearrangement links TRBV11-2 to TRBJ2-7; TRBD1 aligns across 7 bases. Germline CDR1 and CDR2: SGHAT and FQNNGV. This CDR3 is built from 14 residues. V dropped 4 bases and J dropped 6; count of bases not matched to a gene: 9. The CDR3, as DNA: TGTGCCAGCAGCTCGACAGGGTTAAAAGCCGAGCAGTACTTC. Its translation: CASSSTGLKAEQYF.

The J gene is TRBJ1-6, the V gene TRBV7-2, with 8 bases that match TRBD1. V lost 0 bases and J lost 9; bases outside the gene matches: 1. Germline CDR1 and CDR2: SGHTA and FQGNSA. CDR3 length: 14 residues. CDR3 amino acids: CASSLARGPSPLHF. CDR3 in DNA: TGTGCCAGCAGCTTAGCCAGGGGGCCTTCACCCCTCCACTTT.

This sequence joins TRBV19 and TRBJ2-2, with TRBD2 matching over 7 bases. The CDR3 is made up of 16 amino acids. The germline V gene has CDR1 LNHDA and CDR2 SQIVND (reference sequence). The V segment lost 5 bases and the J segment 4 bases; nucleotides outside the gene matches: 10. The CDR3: CASSLGLGRGTGELFF. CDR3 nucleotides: TGTGCCAGTAGTCTCGGACTAGGGCGGGGCACCGGGGAGCTGTTTTTT.

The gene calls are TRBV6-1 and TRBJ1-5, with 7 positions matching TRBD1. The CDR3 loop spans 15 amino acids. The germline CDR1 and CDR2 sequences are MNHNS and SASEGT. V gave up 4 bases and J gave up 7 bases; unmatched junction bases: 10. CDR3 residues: CASSGRQGGEQPQHF. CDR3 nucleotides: TGTGCCAGCAGTGGTAGACAGGGCGGGGAACAGCCCCAGCATTTT.

As DNA, the CDR3 is TGTGCCAGCAGACTAGGAGGCTCTGGAAACACCATATATTTT. It codes for CASRLGGSGNTIYF. The V call is TRBV7-2, the J call TRBJ1-3; D is unresolved. V dropped 6 bases and J dropped 0 bases, with 9 bases sitting between them. CDR1 is SGHTA and CDR2 is FQGNSA in the germline V gene. CDR3 length: 14 residues.

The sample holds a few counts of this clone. Here the CDR3 reads CASSNRDTGELFF. Here the CDR3 DNA reads TGTGCCAGTAGTAACAGAGATACCGGGGAGCTGTTTTTT. V is TRBV19 and J is TRBJ2-2, with D uncertain. The CDR3 is made up of 13 amino acids. Trimming took off 4 bases at V and 5 bases at J, with 8 bases between the two ends. Germline V gene sequence: CDR1 LNHDA, CDR2 SQIVND (reference sequence).

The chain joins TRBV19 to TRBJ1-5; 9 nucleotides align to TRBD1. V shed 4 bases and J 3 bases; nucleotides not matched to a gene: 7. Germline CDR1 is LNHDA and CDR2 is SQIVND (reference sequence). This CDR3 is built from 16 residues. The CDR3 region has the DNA TGTGCCAGTAGTAGGGCCGGGACAGGGAACAATCAGCCCCAGCATTTT. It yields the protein CASSRAGTGNNQPQHF. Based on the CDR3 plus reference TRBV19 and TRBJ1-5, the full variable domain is DGGITQSPKYLFRKEGQNVTLSCEQNLNHDAMYWYRQDPGQGLRLIYYSQIVNDFQKGDIAEGYSVSREKKESFPLTVTSAQKNPTAFYLCASSRAGTGNNQPQHFGDGTRLSIL.